A selection of T cell receptor beta chains follows, all from one sample in a study of T cells after yellow fever vaccination. TCRdb called the 5' RACE reads again in MiXCR, with one record for every CDR3 protein. The sample consists of 350,000 to 450,000 distinct CDR3 sequences, around 20% of them appearing once. The source was PBMCs, collected before the yellow fever booster vaccination. These receptors were taken from a man between 18 and 29 years old who received the YFV17D yellow fever vaccine. Each CDR3 is given with its conserved first and last residue.

v_call | cdr3_aa
TRBV18 | CASSPPGTYGYTF
TRBV7-3 | CASSPLSGGSYNEQFF
TRBV6-5 | CASSYSGTGGRDGYTF
TRBV20-1 | CSARTTPPGLDVGEQFF
TRBV12-3/TRBV12-4 | CASSPHADRVWGSPLHF
TRBV6-2/TRBV6-3 | CASSPNQWRETQYF
TRBV7-2 | CASSLAPGYTF
TRBV18 | CASSRPVSKNIQYF
TRBV29-1 | CSVGTGNTYNEQFF
TRBV12-3/TRBV12-4 | CASRTTGSIQYF
TRBV4-3 | CASSQGGGLAANNEQFF
TRBV10-3 | CAISEAGGKETQYF
TRBV28 | CASSSRGGGQPQHF
TRBV11-1 | CASSPNRDYNEQFF
TRBV20-1 | CSAAIPRQGSPLHF
TRBV5-5 | CASSLVYGGGTEQFF
TRBV11-2 | CASSQGRGGGRIEQFF
TRBV20-1 | CSATPPQRGGETQYF
TRBV24-1 | CATSDRPGLENNEQFF
TRBV5-6 | CASSRGRTHEKLFF
TRBV18 | CASSPPVGGLAGYTDTQYF
TRBV27 | CASSLFGLLRTDMQYF
TRBV20-1 | CSARMGTRDQPQHF
TRBV4-3 | CASSQGPGGVDSPLHF
TRBV3-1 | CASSRQTPDTQYF
TRBV27 | CACSLGLKNIQYF
TRBV7-9 | CASSTGVDNEQFF
TRBV7-2 | CASSLGGPLLNTEAFF
TRBV18 | CASSVGQGNSEAFF
TRBV4-3 | CACDRAQETQYF
TRBV20-1 | CSVSSGFGVEQFF
TRBV4-3 | CASSTHTGSTEAFF
TRBV6-5 | CASTPGENYGYTF
TRBV9 | CASSVEGRRDSPLHF
TRBV24-1 | CATSDLRGTNTGELFF
TRBV7-9 | CASSFTSETQYF
TRBV4-2 | CASSQSGSRTDTQYF
TRBV7-9 | CASSFWTSGGDTQYF
TRBV5-1 | CASSPRDRGFDTQYF
TRBV9 | CASRAGTGTNSPLHF
TRBV20-1 | CSASNGLGAFF
TRBV20-1 | CSARGAASGTDTQYF
TRBV5-1 | CASSLGPGSNSPLHF
TRBV9 | CASSPYGTGSTEAFF
TRBV29-1 | CSVDAGRGQPQHF
TRBV7-2 | CASSQEPGHLGYF
TRBV7-2 | CASSQDRQNEKLFF
TRBV20-1 | CSARDAGRGPTNTEAFF
TRBV10-3 | CAISGGDNQPQHF
TRBV11-1 | CASTKDVLAGEETQYF
TRBV30 | CAWSPSGNTIYF
TRBV4-3 | CASSQDQRAFF